This TCR beta chain was recovered during a study of T-cell reconstitution after alpha-beta-depleted transplantation in children. J gave up 4 bases and V 0 bases, and 5 bases lay outside the gene matches. The CDR3 length is 16 residues. Germline V CDR1 and CDR2: LGHDT, YNNKEL (reference sequence). On this clonotype: The antigen remains unidentified.

Study-level findings and limits: Approximately two months post-transplant, alpha-beta T cells reportedly originated from several hundred expanded graft clones. Where some patients showed high TCRbeta diversity at day 60, it came from recipient T cells and thymic progenitors that had survived. T-cell counts and diversity at one year post-transplant came mainly from newly produced T cells.

The TCRbeta library was prepared with unique molecular identifiers. Via MiXCR, TCRdb re-called the PCR reads, giving one row per CDR3 protein. The sample contains roughly 570,000 distinct CDR3 sequences, 25% to 30% of which appear only once. The origin of this receptor is a boy younger than two with Wiskott-Aldrich syndrome, due to receive a stem cell transplant. The rearrangement joins TRBV3-1 to TRBJ2-3; 9 bases fit TRBD2. The source was PBMCs, collected before TCRalphabeta/CD19-depleted stem cell transplant. The CDR3 here is CASSQDSGSLSDTQYF. The DNA of the CDR3 is TGTGCCAGCAGCCAAGATAGCGGGAGTCTCTCAGATACGCAGTATTTT.